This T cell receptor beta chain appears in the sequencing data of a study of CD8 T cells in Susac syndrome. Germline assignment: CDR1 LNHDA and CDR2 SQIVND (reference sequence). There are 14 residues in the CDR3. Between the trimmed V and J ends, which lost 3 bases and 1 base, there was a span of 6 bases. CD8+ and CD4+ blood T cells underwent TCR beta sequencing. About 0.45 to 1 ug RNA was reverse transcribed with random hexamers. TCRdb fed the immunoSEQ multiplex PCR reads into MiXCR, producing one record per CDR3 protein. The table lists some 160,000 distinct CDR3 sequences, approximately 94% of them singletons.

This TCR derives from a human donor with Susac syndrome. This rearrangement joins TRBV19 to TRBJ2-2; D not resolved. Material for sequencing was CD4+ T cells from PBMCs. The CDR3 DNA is TGTGCCAGTAGTATGAAATGGAACACCGGGGAGCTGTTTTTT. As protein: CASSMKWNTGELFF.